What follows are 14 T cell receptor beta chains derived from one specimen sequenced in a study of T-cell memory formation after mild COVID-19. TCRdb itself ran the 5' RACE reads through MiXCR, one entry per CDR3 protein. The sample shows a few hundred thousand distinct CDR3 sequences, 15% to 20% of them seen only once. Sequencing was carried out using PBMCs or a T cell subset sorted from them (not recorded which). Receptors were obtained from a man between 18 and 29 years old who had mild COVID-19 (a few samples of this study predate the infection). Cell type and time point are not known.

The genes are TRBV7-9 and TRBJ2-2; D might be TRBD2 (5 bases). V dropped 5 bases and J dropped 3 bases, with 22 bases sitting between them. Germline-derived CDR1 and CDR2 are SEHNR and FQNEAQ (reference sequence). The length of the CDR3 is 18 residues. CDR3 sequence: CASSPGSKRRADTGELFF. CDR3 sequence (DNA): TGTGCCAGCAGCCCGGGCTCGAAGAGGCGAGCGGACACCGGGGAGCTGTTTTTT.

The chain combines TRBV20-1 with TRBJ2-7, with D hard to call. V lost 0 bases to trimming and J lost 2 bases, with 11 bases between them. This CDR3 spans 14 amino acids. From germline, CDR1 is DFQATT and CDR2 SNEGSKA (reference sequence). The CDR3 loop is CSARDVDKAYEQYF. CDR3 DNA sequence: TGCAGTGCTAGAGATGTAGACAAGGCCTACGAGCAGTACTTC.

The chain employs TRBV12-5 and TRBJ2-6, with unresolved D. There are 15 residues in the CDR3. Germline V gives CDR1 LGHNT, CDR2 FRNRAP. V lost 6 bases and J lost 3, with 12 bases in between. The CDR3 sequence is CASGPPGLGANVLTF. The CDR3 DNA is TGTGCTAGTGGCCCTCCCGGCCTTGGGGCCAACGTCCTGACTTTC.

The chain couples TRBV6-2 or TRBV6-3 to TRBJ1-5; D remains unclear. CDR1 and CDR2 from the germline V gene are MNHEY and SVGEGT. The CDR3 has 14 residues. Trimming took off 5 bases at V and 2 bases at J, with 10 bases between the two ends. The CDR3 sequence: CASSEDWGNQPQHF. The CDR3 DNA reads as TGTGCCAGCAGTGAAGATTGGGGCAATCAGCCCCAGCATTTT.

The rearrangement uses TRBV27 and TRBJ1-1; perhaps TRBD1 as D (5 bases). Germline lookup yields CDR1 MNHEY and CDR2 SMNVEV (reference sequence). The length of the CDR3 is 15 residues. V shed 9 bases and J shed 4 bases, with 21 bases lying between them. CDR3 nucleotides: TGTGCCAGAAGTGCTACCCAGGGCAGAGGCACTGAAGCTTTCTTT. Its protein product is CARSATQGRGTEAFF.

The chain links TRBV4-2 to TRBJ1-2; D is possibly TRBD1 (5 bases). V lost 7 bases and J lost 3, with 33 bases in between. Germline-derived CDR1 and CDR2 are LGHNA and YNFKEQ. This CDR3 contains 20 residues. CDR3 bases: TGTGCCAGCAACCCCTCTGAACCCACAGCCCCGGGGCCGACCCACTATGGCTACACCTTC. Its protein product is CASNPSEPTAPGPTHYGYTF.

This clonotype was picked up many times. This rearrangement joins TRBV4-1 to TRBJ2-5; no clear D gene. CDR1 and CDR2 (germline): MGHRA, YSYEKL. This CDR3 has 13 residues. Trimming left V 1 base short and J 4 bases short, with 7 bases between. CDR3 residues: CASSQGLGETQYF. DNA of the CDR3: TGCGCCAGCAGCCAAGGCCTGGGAGAGACCCAGTACTTC.

The rearrangement links TRBV7-9 to TRBJ1-1; 10 positions agree with TRBD1. CDR1 is SEHNR and CDR2 is FQNEAQ in the germline V gene (reference sequence). CDR3 length: 14 amino acids. J lost 11 bases, V lost 2 bases, and 8 bases had no gene match. The CDR3 DNA follows: TGTGCCAGCAGCTTATCCGGGACAGGGGCGTTGGCTTTCTTT. This encodes CASSLSGTGALAFF.

This chain connects TRBV7-9 to TRBJ1-3, with TRBD1 matching over 9 bases. The V and J ends lost 5 bases and 3 bases, in that order; junction bases with no gene match: 17. CDR3 length: 19 amino acids. The germline V gene encodes CDR1 SEHNR and CDR2 FQNEAQ (reference sequence). Written as DNA, the CDR3 is TGTGCCAGCAGCGCTACGCGACGTACAGGGGGCGCCTTTGGAAACACCATATATTTT. Translation gives CASSATRRTGGAFGNTIYF.

The chain links TRBV6-2 or TRBV6-3 to TRBJ2-1, with 8 bases fitting TRBD2. Germline V gene data show CDR1 as MNHEY and CDR2 as SVGEGT. V lost 6 bases to trimming and J lost 9 bases; unmatched junction nucleotides: 7. The CDR3 has 13 residues. This chain's CDR3 is CASSRGGQVEQFF. The CDR3 nucleotides read TGTGCCAGCAGCCGGGGGGGGCAGGTTGAGCAGTTCTTC.

This clonotype was detected many times. The V call is TRBV6-5, the J call TRBJ2-5; 11 bases fit TRBD2. The germline CDR1 and CDR2 sequences are MNHEY and SVGAGI. Trimming cost V 3 bases and J 2 bases; bases outside gene matches: 5. The CDR3 sequence is 16 residues long. CDR3 protein: CASSYGASGGQETQYF. The CDR3 coding sequence is TGTGCCAGCAGTTATGGGGCTAGCGGGGGGCAAGAGACCCAGTACTTC.

This clonotype appeared a few times. The chain couples TRBV29-1 to TRBJ1-4, with TRBD1 as a possible D gene (6 bases). Germline CDR1 reads SQVTM; CDR2 reads ANQGSEA. The CDR3 consists of 13 residues. V was shortened by 7 bases and J by 3 bases, with 12 bases between the two germline ends. CDR3 residues: CSAAAGANEKLFF. In DNA, the CDR3 is TGCAGCGCGGCGGCAGGGGCTAATGAAAAACTGTTTTTT.

This clonotype was recorded many times. The chain carries TRBV12-5 and TRBJ2-3, with TRBD1 matching 7 bases. V lost 5 bases to trimming and J lost 1 base; unmatched junction nucleotides: 6. This CDR3 is 15 amino acids long. Germline CDR1 and CDR2: LGHNT and FRNRAP. The CDR3 loop is CASGPNRGGTDTQYF. The CDR3 DNA is TGTGCTAGTGGTCCTAACAGGGGAGGCACAGATACGCAGTATTTT.

The chain has TRBV6-5 and TRBJ1-4; D gene unclear. V was clipped by 4 bases and J by 8 bases, with 17 bases between them. This CDR3 has 15 amino acids. The germline gives CDR1 MNHEY, CDR2 SVGAGI. As DNA, the CDR3 is TGTGCCAGCAGTTTAATGAAGGCCAAAGGGGAAAAACTGTTTTTT. Its translation is CASSLMKAKGEKLFF.